This TCR beta chain was identified in a study of T cell repertoires in cytomegalovirus infection. Study in general: Public TCR beta signatures were indicative of both CMV infection and a matching HLA type.

With V trimmed by 0 bases and J by 2 bases, 5 bases remained unmatched. The germline gives CDR1 LGHNA, CDR2 YNFKEQ. The CDR3 has 17 amino acids. In TCRdb, the reads were re-called with MiXCR into one record per CDR3 protein. The table has around 200,000 distinct CDR3 sequences, about 18% seen once; the top ten hold roughly 24%. Study-wide findings and caveats: Ex vivo, HLA-C-restricted CMV-specific TCR beta clonotypes prevailed over the rest of the response. Identification of carriers of CMV plus the relevant HLA was achieved through cumulative public TCR beta family frequency.

Comment on this clonotype: Its antigen is as yet unknown.

Specimen: CD8+ T cells from PBMCs. V is TRBV4-2 and J is TRBJ2-1; 9 bases are shared with TRBD2. The sequence was obtained from a human donor in good health (CMV status not recorded). Some clones in this sample may be carry-over from other donors' samples. CDR3 sequence reads: CASSQEGAGGPYNEQFF. In DNA, the CDR3 is TGTGCCAGCAGCCAAGAGGGGGCGGGGGGGCCCTACAATGAGCAGTTCTTC.